This T cell receptor (beta chain) was recovered during a study of T cell changes during pregnancy in multiple sclerosis. Sequenced by immunoSEQ multiplex PCR; TCRdb stores in-frame clones only, minus some. The sample lists around 130,000 clones, approximately 96% occurring once. The CDR3 is 19 residues long. V lost 0 bases to trimming and J lost 0 bases, with 18 bases between them. The source material was peripheral blood, sampled after pregnancy. This TCR was sampled from a female donor with multiple sclerosis, enrolled in a pregnancy study. The rearrangement joins TRBV23-1 to TRBJ2-1; no clear D. TRBV23-1 is reported as an ORF; its role is uncertain. The CDR3 here is CASSQSPRRQSTSYNEQFF. CDR3 in DNA: TGCGCCAGCAGTCAATCCCCCCGCAGGCAGTCCACCTCCTACAATGAGCAGTTCTTC.